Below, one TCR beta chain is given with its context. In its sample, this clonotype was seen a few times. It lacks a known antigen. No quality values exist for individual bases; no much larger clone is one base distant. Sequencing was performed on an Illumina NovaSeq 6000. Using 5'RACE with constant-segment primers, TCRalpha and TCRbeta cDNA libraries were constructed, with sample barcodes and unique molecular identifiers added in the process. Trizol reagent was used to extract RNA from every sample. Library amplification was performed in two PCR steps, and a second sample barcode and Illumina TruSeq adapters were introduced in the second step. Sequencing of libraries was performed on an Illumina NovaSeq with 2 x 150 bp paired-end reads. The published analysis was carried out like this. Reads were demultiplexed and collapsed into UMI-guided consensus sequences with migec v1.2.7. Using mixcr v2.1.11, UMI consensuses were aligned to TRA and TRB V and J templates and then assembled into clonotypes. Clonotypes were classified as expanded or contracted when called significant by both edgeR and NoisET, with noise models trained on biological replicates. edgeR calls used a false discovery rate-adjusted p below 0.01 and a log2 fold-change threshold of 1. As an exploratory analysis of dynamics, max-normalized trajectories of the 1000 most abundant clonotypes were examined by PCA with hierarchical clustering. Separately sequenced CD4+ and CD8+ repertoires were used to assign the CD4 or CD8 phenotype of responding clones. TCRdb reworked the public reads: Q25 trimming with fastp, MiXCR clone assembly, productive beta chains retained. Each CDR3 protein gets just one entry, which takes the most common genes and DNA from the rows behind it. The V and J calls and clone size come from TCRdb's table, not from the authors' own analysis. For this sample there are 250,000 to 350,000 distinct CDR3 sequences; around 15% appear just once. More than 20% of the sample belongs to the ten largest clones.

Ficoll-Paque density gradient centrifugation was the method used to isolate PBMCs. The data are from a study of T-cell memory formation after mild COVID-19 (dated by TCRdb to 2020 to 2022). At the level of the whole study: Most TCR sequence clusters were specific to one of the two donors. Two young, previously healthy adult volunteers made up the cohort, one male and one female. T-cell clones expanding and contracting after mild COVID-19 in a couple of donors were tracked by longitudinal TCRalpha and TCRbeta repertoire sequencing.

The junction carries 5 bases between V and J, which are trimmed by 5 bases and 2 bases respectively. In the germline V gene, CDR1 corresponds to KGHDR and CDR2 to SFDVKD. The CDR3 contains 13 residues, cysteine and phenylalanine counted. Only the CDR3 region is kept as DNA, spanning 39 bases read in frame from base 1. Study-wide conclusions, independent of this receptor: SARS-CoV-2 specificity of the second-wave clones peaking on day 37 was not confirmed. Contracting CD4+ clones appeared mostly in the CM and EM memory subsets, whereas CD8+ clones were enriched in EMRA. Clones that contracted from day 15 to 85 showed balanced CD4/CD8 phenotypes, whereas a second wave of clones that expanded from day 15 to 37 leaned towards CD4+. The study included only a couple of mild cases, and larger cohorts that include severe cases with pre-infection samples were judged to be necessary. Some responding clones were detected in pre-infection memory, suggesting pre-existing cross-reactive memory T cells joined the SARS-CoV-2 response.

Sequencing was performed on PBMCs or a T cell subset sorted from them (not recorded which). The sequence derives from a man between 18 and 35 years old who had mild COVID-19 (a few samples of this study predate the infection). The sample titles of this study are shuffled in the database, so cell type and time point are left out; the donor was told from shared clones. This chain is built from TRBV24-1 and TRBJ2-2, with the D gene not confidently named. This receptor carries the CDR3 CATSAGNTGELFF. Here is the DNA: TGTGCCACCAGTGCGGGTAACACCGGGGAGCTGTTTTTT.